This entry features one T cell receptor beta chain sequence. The sample belongs to a study of T cell clones after liver transplantation. Germline V gene sequence: CDR1 SGHDT, CDR2 YYEEEE. This CDR3 region has 15 residues. After removal of 2 bases from V and 2 bases from J, the junction contained 2 bases not matched to a gene. Method: immunoSEQ multiplex PCR; TCRdb's copy keeps in-frame clones and lacks some. The table has tens of thousands of clones, roughly 83% seen once. The TCR originated in a human patient who received a liver transplant. The graft donor may have given rise to some T cells. The chain recombines TRBV5-6 with TRBJ1-3; 9 bases map to TRBD1. Sequenced material: CD4+ T cells from blood, taken at the 22-month timepoint. The CDR3 loop reads CASSFTGGPGNTIYF. DNA for the CDR3: TGTGCCAGCAGCTTTACAGGGGGCCCTGGAAACACCATATATTTT. The full variable domain, completed using reference TRBV5-6 and TRBJ1-3, is DAGVTQSPTHLIKTRGQQVTLRCSPKSGHDTVSWYQQALGQGPQFIFQYYEEEERQRGNFPDRFSGHQFPNYSSELNVNALLLGDSALYLCASSFTGGPGNTIYFGEGSWLTVV.